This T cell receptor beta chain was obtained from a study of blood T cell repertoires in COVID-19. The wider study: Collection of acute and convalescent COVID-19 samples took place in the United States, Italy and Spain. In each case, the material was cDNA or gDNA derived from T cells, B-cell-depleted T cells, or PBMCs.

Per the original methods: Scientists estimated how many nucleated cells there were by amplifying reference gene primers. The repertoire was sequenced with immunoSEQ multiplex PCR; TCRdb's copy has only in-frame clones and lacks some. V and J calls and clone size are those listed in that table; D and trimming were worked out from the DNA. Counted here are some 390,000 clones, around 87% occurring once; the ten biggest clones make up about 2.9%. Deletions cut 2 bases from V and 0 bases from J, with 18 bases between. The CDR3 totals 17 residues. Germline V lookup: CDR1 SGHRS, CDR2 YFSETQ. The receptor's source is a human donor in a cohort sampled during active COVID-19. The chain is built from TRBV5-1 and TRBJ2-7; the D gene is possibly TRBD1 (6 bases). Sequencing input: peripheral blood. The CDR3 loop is CASSFKRTDPLSYEQYF. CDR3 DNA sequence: TGCGCCAGCAGCTTTAAAAGGACAGACCCACTCTCCTACGAGCAGTACTTC.